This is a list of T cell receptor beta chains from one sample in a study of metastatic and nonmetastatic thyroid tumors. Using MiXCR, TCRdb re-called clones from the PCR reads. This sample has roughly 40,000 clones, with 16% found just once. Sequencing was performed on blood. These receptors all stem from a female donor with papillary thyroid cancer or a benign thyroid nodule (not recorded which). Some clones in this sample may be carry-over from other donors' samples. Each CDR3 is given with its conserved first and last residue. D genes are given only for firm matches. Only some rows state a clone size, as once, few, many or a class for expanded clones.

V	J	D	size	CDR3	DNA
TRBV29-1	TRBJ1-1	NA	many	CSVTRSTPPNTEAFF	TGCAGCGTGACCCGCTCGACGCCACCGAACACTGAAGCTTTCTTT
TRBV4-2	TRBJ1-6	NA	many	CASSSGLMGSPLHF	TGTGCCAGCAGCTCTGGGTTGATGGGTTCACCCCTCCACTTT
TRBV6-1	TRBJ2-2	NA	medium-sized	CASSLGLMNTGELFF	TGTGCCAGCAGCTTAGGGCTGATGAACACCGGGGAGCTGTTTTTT
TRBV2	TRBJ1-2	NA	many	CASSQGQNPHYGYTF	TGTGCCAGCAGTCAAGGACAGAACCCTCACTATGGCTACACCTTC
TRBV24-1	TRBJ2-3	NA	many	CATSDPSGADTQYF	TGTGCCACCAGTGACCCCTCAGGGGCCGATACGCAGTATTTT
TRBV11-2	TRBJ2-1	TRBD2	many	CASSLRLALPSSYNEQFF	TGTGCCAGCAGCTTAAGACTAGCCCTGCCTTCCTCCTACAATGAGCAGTTCTTC
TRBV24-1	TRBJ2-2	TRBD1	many	CATSGGGQGDTGELFF	TGTGCCACCAGTGGGGGGGGACAGGGGGACACCGGGGAGCTGTTTTTT
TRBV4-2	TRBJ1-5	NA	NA	CASSQDWGSNQPQHF	TGTGCCAGCAGCCAAGATTGGGGCAGCAATCAGCCCCAGCATTTT
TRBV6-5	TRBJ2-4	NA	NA	CASSQPGENIVYF	TGTGCCAGCAGCCAACCAGGGGAAAACATTGTGTACTTC
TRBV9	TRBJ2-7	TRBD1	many	CASSESGTGRSEQYF	TGTGCCAGCAGCGAATCCGGGACAGGGAGGAGCGAGCAGTACTTC
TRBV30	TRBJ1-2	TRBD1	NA	CAWSVGTGGYGYTF	TGTGCCTGGAGTGTCGGGACAGGAGGCTATGGCTACACCTTC
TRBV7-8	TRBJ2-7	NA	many	CASSLATGNSYEQYF	TGTGCCAGCAGCTTAGCGACAGGAAACTCCTACGAGCAGTACTTC
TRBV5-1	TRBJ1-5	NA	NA	CASSLGGAGDQPQHF	TGCGCCAGCAGCTTGGGGGGAGCGGGCGATCAGCCCCAGCATTTT
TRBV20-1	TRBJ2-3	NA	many	CSARHRRGSTDTQYF	TGCAGTGCTAGGCACCGGCGGGGTAGCACAGATACGCAGTATTTT
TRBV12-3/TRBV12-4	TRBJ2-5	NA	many	CASSLGGLGETQYF	TGTGCCAGCAGTTTAGGGGGCCTCGGAGAGACCCAGTACTTC
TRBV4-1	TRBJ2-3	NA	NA	CASSQPKAHRSQYF	TGCGCCAGCAGCCAGCCGAAGGCCCATCGGTCGCAGTATTTT
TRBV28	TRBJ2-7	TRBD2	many	CASSSLAGTNYEQYF	TGTGCCAGCAGTTCTCTAGCGGGAACGAACTACGAGCAGTACTTC
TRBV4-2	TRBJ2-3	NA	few	CAGSRHNTDTQYF	TGTGCCGGCAGCCGACACAACACAGATACGCAGTATTTT
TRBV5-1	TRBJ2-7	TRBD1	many	CASSTGQGALGEQYF	TGCGCCAGCAGCACCGGACAGGGGGCATTAGGCGAGCAGTACTTC
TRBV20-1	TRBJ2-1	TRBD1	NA	CSARTGVYNEQFF	TGCAGTGCCCGGACAGGGGTCTACAATGAGCAGTTCTTC
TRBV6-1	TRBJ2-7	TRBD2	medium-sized	CASGISFGGANFEQYF	TGTGCCAGCGGTATATCCTTCGGGGGGGCGAATTTCGAGCAGTACTTC
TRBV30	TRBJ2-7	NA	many	CAWSAPYSSYEQYF	TGTGCCTGGAGCGCCCCCTATTCCTCCTACGAGCAGTACTTC
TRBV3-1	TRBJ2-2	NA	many	CASSQETGELFF	TGTGCCAGCAGCCAAGAAACCGGGGAGCTGTTTTTT
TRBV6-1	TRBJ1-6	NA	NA	CATAGVLKECSPLHF	TGTGCCACCGCGGGCGTACTGAAAGAATGTTCACCCCTCCACTTT
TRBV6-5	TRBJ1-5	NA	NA	CASIYPLGGTGSVTQHF	TGTGCCAGCATTTACCCCCTCGGGGGGACCGGGAGCGTGACCCAGCATTTT
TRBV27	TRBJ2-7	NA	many	CASSLRRDGSSYEQYF	TGTGCCAGCAGTTTACGGAGGGACGGAAGCTCCTACGAGCAGTACTTC
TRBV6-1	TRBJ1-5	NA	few	CASSGDFNQPQHF	TGTGCCAGCAGCGGGGACTTTAATCAGCCCCAGCATTTT
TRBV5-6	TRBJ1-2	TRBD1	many	CASSPVEGARGYTF	TGTGCCAGCAGCCCCGTGGAGGGGGCGCGAGGCTACACCTTC
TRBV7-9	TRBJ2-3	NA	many	CASTGRQADTQYF	TGTGCCAGCACAGGCAGGCAGGCAGATACGCAGTATTTT
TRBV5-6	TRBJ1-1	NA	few	CASSPPGQGDTEAFF	TGTGCCAGCAGCCCACCGGGACAAGGGGACACTGAAGCTTTCTTT
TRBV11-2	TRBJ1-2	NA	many	CASSFSRDANYGYTF	TGTGCCAGCAGCTTCTCCAGGGATGCTAACTATGGCTACACCTTC
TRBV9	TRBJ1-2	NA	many	CASTPGGADYGYTF	TGTGCCAGCACCCCGGGAGGGGCCGACTATGGCTACACCTTC
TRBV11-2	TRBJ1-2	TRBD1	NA	CASSDVDRVAVPNYGYTF	TGTGCCAGCAGTGATGTGGACAGGGTAGCGGTCCCGAACTATGGCTACACCTTC
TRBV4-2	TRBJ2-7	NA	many	CASSQDRPSFYEQYF	TGTGCCAGCAGCCAAGATCGTCCGTCGTTCTACGAGCAGTACTTC
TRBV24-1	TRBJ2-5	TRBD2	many	CATSDGGLAGGLQETQYF	TGTGCCACCAGTGATGGCGGACTAGCGGGAGGACTTCAAGAGACCCAGTACTTC
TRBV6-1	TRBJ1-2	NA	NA	CASSEGRTGRHYVYTF	TGTGCCAGCAGTGAAGGGCGGACGGGTAGGCACTATGTCTACACCTTC
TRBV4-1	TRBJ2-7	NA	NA	CASSQDYMGRHRYF	TGCGCCAGCAGCCAAGACTACATGGGGCGGCATCGGTACTTC
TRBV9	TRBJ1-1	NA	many	CASSVATSGGNTEAFF	TGTGCCAGCAGCGTAGCTACAAGTGGGGGGAACACTGAAGCTTTCTTT
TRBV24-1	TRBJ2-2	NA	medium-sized	CATSDSQVMNTGELFF	TGTGCCACCAGTGATAGCCAGGTGATGAACACCGGGGAGCTGTTTTTT